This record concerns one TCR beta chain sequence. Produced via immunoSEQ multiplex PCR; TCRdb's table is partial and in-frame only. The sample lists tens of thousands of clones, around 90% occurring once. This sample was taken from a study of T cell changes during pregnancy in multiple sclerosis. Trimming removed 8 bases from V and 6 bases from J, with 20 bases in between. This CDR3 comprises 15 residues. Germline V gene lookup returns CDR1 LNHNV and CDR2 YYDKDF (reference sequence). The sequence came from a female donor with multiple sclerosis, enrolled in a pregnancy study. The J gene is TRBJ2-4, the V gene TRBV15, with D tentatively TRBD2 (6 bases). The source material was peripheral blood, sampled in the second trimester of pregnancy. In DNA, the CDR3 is TGTGCCACCCGACTGGCGGGAAATGACTTAAACATTCAGTACTTC. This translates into CATRLAGNDLNIQYF.